This section outlines one TCR beta chain sequence together with its context. What it binds is unknown. These data originate in a study of T cells after yellow fever vaccination. Notes on the study in general: Post-booster samples contained most primary-vaccination clones (around 96% CD4, less than 90% CD8). Clonotypes appearing in both CD4 and CD8 compartments existed, and their share was small.

In germline, CDR1 is SQVTM, CDR2 ANQGSEA. CDR3 size: 10 residues. V was clipped by 2 bases and J by 6 bases, with 4 bases between them. It was through 5'RACE template switching that TCR cDNA was made, with a universal primer site and UMIs added. Using its own MiXCR run on the 5' RACE reads, TCRdb lists one record per CDR3 protein. The sample records 300,000 or so distinct CDR3 sequences, about 4% being singletons. Sequencing used PBMCs, obtained 5 days after the yellow fever booster vaccination. This receptor was identified in a man younger than 35 who received the YFV17D yellow fever vaccine. The V call is TRBV29-1, the J call TRBJ1-1; D ambiguous. The CDR3 nucleotides read TGCAGCGTTGAAATCGCTGAAGCTTTCTTT. This translates into CSVEIAEAFF.